This T cell receptor (beta chain) was captured by sequencing in a study of T cell responses to AZD1222 COVID-19 vaccine. Study-wide points: Increased Spike-specific TCR breadth and depth were observed after two AZD1222 doses. Donors were chiefly white British, with a greater number of females, and clonal diversity was perhaps underestimated. Baseline seropositivity occurred in only a handful of AZD1222 recipients. No day 14 peak samples; only post-peak repertoires were characterized.

Trimming removed 0 bases from V and 4 bases from J, with 19 bases in between. The CDR3 is 17 amino acids. Germline assignment: CDR1 SGHDT and CDR2 YYEEEE. To note about this clone: Its target is not known.

Some clones are missing from TCRdb's copy, which holds only in-frame ones; the method was immunoSEQ multiplex PCR. The sample records tens of thousands of clones, roughly 86% being singletons. This material consisted of peripheral blood, taken on day 0 of MenACWY control vaccination. The sequence was obtained from an adult in good health. V is TRBV5-6 and J is TRBJ2-5, with D possibly being TRBD1 (6 bases). CDR3 loop: CASSLAAGTLRVETQYF. CDR3 in DNA: TGTGCCAGCAGCTTGGCTGCCGGGACATTACGGGTAGAGACCCAGTACTTC.